The T cell receptor (beta chain) described here comes from a study of T cell responses to AZD1222 COVID-19 vaccine. Assay used: immunoSEQ multiplex PCR; TCRdb lists only in-frame clones, some missing. The sample contains roughly 110,000 clones, about nine tenths of which appear only once. CDR1 MDHEN and CDR2 SYDVKM come from the germline V gene. V shed 6 bases and J shed 2 bases, with 12 bases lying between them. This CDR3 is 14 amino acids long. This chain joins TRBV28 and TRBJ2-3, with D possibly TRBD2 on 7 matching bases. The clonotype was recovered from an adult in good health. This sample comprised peripheral blood, obtained on day 0 of AZD1222 vaccination. The CDR3, as DNA: TGTGCCAGCAGGGGGGCGGGGGCCACAGATACGCAGTATTTT. Protein: CASRGAGATDTQYF.